This is a list of T cell receptor beta chains from one sample in a study of blood T cells in healthy people across ages. TCRdb recomputed calls from the 5' RACE reads with MiXCR, one row per CDR3 protein. The repertoire holds 1.4 million or so distinct CDR3 sequences, roughly 43% seen once, with more than 4% in the top ten. Sequencing was performed on blood. Receptors were obtained from a woman aged 18-30 years in good health. Both conserved end residues are part of each CDR3. A D gene is named only where the DNA matches it firmly. Expanded clones are given a class, and other clones once, few, many or no size at all.

v_call: TRBV11-2; cdr3_length: 15; d_call: NA; clone_size: few; j_call: TRBJ2-3; cdr3_nt: TGTGCCAGCAGCTTAGCTGCGGGGGCCCCAGATACGCAGTATTTT; cdr3_aa: CASSLAAGAPDTQYF
v_call: TRBV6-6; cdr3_length: 12; d_call: NA; clone_size: NA; j_call: TRBJ1-1; cdr3_nt: TGTGCCAGCTCATCCGCGGGATCTGAAGCTTTCTTT; cdr3_aa: CASSSAGSEAFF
v_call: TRBV4-3; cdr3_length: 16; d_call: TRBD2; clone_size: many; j_call: TRBJ2-1; cdr3_nt: TGCGCCAGCAGCCAAGATGGGACTAGCGGGGGCAATGAGCAGTTCTTC; cdr3_aa: CASSQDGTSGGNEQFF
v_call: TRBV6-5; cdr3_length: 13; d_call: NA; clone_size: NA; j_call: TRBJ1-1; cdr3_nt: TGTGCCAGCAGTAAGCAAGGGGGGAACGAAGCTTTCTTT; cdr3_aa: CASSKQGGNEAFF
v_call: TRBV5-1; cdr3_length: 15; d_call: TRBD2; clone_size: NA; j_call: TRBJ2-1; cdr3_nt: TGCGCCAGCAGCTTAGCGGGAGATGACTACAATGAGCAGTTCTTC; cdr3_aa: CASSLAGDDYNEQFF
v_call: TRBV9; cdr3_length: 15; d_call: TRBD1; clone_size: NA; j_call: TRBJ1-2; cdr3_nt: TGTGCCAGCAGCGCGCAGACAGGGATTGGTTCTGGCTACACCTTC; cdr3_aa: CASSAQTGIGSGYTF
v_call: TRBV20-1; cdr3_length: 11; d_call: NA; clone_size: few; j_call: TRBJ1-1; cdr3_nt: TGCAGTGCTGTCCGGGGCCCTGAAGCTTTCTTT; cdr3_aa: CSAVRGPEAFF
v_call: TRBV29-1; cdr3_length: 12; d_call: NA; clone_size: few; j_call: TRBJ1-2; cdr3_nt: TGCAGTGTAGACGCTCCAGGGAGGGGCTACACCTTC; cdr3_aa: CSVDAPGRGYTF
v_call: TRBV6-5; cdr3_length: 15; d_call: NA; clone_size: few; j_call: TRBJ1-6; cdr3_nt: TGTGCCAGCAGTTACTCGACTCGTAGGATTTCACCCCTCCACTTT; cdr3_aa: CASSYSTRRISPLHF
v_call: TRBV9; cdr3_length: 16; d_call: TRBD1; clone_size: NA; j_call: TRBJ1-4; cdr3_nt: TGTGCCAGCAGCCCTGGGGACAGGACGACTAATGAAAAACTGTTTTTT; cdr3_aa: CASSPGDRTTNEKLFF
v_call: TRBV27; cdr3_length: 12; d_call: NA; clone_size: NA; j_call: TRBJ2-7; cdr3_nt: TGTGCCAACAGACAACAGGGCAGCGAGCAGTACTTC; cdr3_aa: CANRQQGSEQYF
v_call: TRBV29-1; cdr3_length: 14; d_call: TRBD1; clone_size: few; j_call: TRBJ2-7; cdr3_nt: TGCAGCGTTGCCCCGGGACAGGGGGCCTACGAGCAGTACTTC; cdr3_aa: CSVAPGQGAYEQYF
v_call: TRBV29-1; cdr3_length: 14; d_call: NA; clone_size: few; j_call: TRBJ2-7; cdr3_nt: TGCAGCGTTCTAGGAAGGGGGGAATCCTACGAGCAGTACTTC; cdr3_aa: CSVLGRGESYEQYF
v_call: TRBV12-3/TRBV12-4; cdr3_length: 12; d_call: NA; clone_size: NA; j_call: TRBJ2-1; cdr3_nt: TGTGCCAGCTGGGGCTCCTACAATGAGCAGTTCTTC; cdr3_aa: CASWGSYNEQFF
v_call: TRBV12-3/TRBV12-4; cdr3_length: 10; d_call: NA; clone_size: NA; j_call: TRBJ2-2; cdr3_nt: TGTGCCAGCGCCACCGGGGAGCTGTTTTTT; cdr3_aa: CASATGELFF
v_call: TRBV7-9; cdr3_length: 16; d_call: TRBD1; clone_size: NA; j_call: TRBJ2-7; cdr3_nt: TGTGCCAGCAACAAAACGACAGGGGGCGCAACTGACGAGCAGTACTTC; cdr3_aa: CASNKTTGGATDEQYF
v_call: TRBV7-2; cdr3_length: 18; d_call: TRBD2; clone_size: NA; j_call: TRBJ2-7; cdr3_nt: TGTGCCAGCAGCTTAGCTGTGACTAGCGGGAGTGGGCCCTACGAGCAGTACTTC; cdr3_aa: CASSLAVTSGSGPYEQYF
v_call: TRBV12-3/TRBV12-4; cdr3_length: 12; d_call: NA; clone_size: NA; j_call: TRBJ2-1; cdr3_nt: TGTGCCAGCAGTCGCCTACGAAGTGAGCAGTTCTTC; cdr3_aa: CASSRLRSEQFF
v_call: TRBV6-1; cdr3_length: 13; d_call: NA; clone_size: NA; j_call: TRBJ1-5; cdr3_nt: TGTGCCAGCAGTGAAATGGTGGAGCAGCCCCAGCATTTT; cdr3_aa: CASSEMVEQPQHF
v_call: TRBV6-1; cdr3_length: 13; d_call: NA; clone_size: NA; j_call: TRBJ1-2; cdr3_nt: TGTGCCAGCAGTGAACACCTCCTTCAGGGCTACACCTTC; cdr3_aa: CASSEHLLQGYTF
v_call: TRBV6-2/TRBV6-3; cdr3_length: 12; d_call: NA; clone_size: NA; j_call: TRBJ2-7; cdr3_nt: TGTGCCAGCAGTTACCGATTATCCGAGCAGTACTTC; cdr3_aa: CASSYRLSEQYF
v_call: TRBV20-1; cdr3_length: 13; d_call: NA; clone_size: many; j_call: TRBJ2-7; cdr3_nt: TGCAGTGCCATCTTTCGGGCGAGCCACGAGCAGTACTTC; cdr3_aa: CSAIFRASHEQYF
v_call: TRBV20-1; cdr3_length: 13; d_call: NA; clone_size: few; j_call: TRBJ2-3; cdr3_nt: TGCAGTCTTACCAGGGACCGCACAGATACGCAGTATTTT; cdr3_aa: CSLTRDRTDTQYF
v_call: TRBV27; cdr3_length: 14; d_call: NA; clone_size: NA; j_call: TRBJ2-7; cdr3_nt: TGTGCCAGCAGTTTATTTAGGGGAGAAGGCGAGCAGTACTTC; cdr3_aa: CASSLFRGEGEQYF
v_call: TRBV12-3/TRBV12-4; cdr3_length: 17; d_call: TRBD2; clone_size: NA; j_call: TRBJ2-3; cdr3_nt: TGTGCCAGCAAGAGGAGCGGGGGGCTAAAGGGGGCCTATACGCAGTATTTT; cdr3_aa: CASKRSGGLKGAYTQYF
v_call: TRBV7-2; cdr3_length: 15; d_call: TRBD1; clone_size: few; j_call: TRBJ1-2; cdr3_nt: TGTGCCAGCAGCTCAGCAGGACAGGGACCCTATGGCTACACCTTC; cdr3_aa: CASSSAGQGPYGYTF
v_call: TRBV29-1; cdr3_length: 14; d_call: NA; clone_size: NA; j_call: TRBJ1-1; cdr3_nt: TGCAGCGTTGAAGTCGAGGCCGCTAACACTGAAGCTTTCTTT; cdr3_aa: CSVEVEAANTEAFF
v_call: TRBV7-2; cdr3_length: 15; d_call: TRBD1; clone_size: NA; j_call: TRBJ2-7; cdr3_nt: TGTGCCAGCAGCTTAGTCGGGACAGGGGGATCCGAGCAGTACTTC; cdr3_aa: CASSLVGTGGSEQYF
v_call: TRBV12-3/TRBV12-4; cdr3_length: 14; d_call: NA; clone_size: NA; j_call: TRBJ2-3; cdr3_nt: TGTGCCAGCAGTTTAACGGCTAGCAGGGATACGCAGTATTTT; cdr3_aa: CASSLTASRDTQYF
v_call: TRBV6-2/TRBV6-3; cdr3_length: 15; d_call: NA; clone_size: few; j_call: TRBJ1-1; cdr3_nt: TGTGCCAGCAGTTACTCAGGCCGGCTGAACACTGAAGCTTTCTTT; cdr3_aa: CASSYSGRLNTEAFF
v_call: TRBV5-1; cdr3_length: 13; d_call: NA; clone_size: once; j_call: TRBJ2-1; cdr3_nt: TGCGCCAGCAGCTCGGACATGTACAATGAGCAGTTCTTC; cdr3_aa: CASSSDMYNEQFF
v_call: TRBV11-2; cdr3_length: 14; d_call: NA; clone_size: few; j_call: TRBJ2-2; cdr3_nt: TGTGCCAGCAGCTTAGTACCTGGGGCCGGGGAGCTGTTTTTT; cdr3_aa: CASSLVPGAGELFF
v_call: TRBV11-2; cdr3_length: 19; d_call: TRBD2; clone_size: few; j_call: TRBJ2-3; cdr3_nt: TGTGCCAGCAGGGATCTTCCAGGACTAGCGGGGAACCGCACAGATACGCAGTATTTT; cdr3_aa: CASRDLPGLAGNRTDTQYF
v_call: TRBV12-3/TRBV12-4; cdr3_length: 17; d_call: TRBD2; clone_size: NA; j_call: TRBJ2-3; cdr3_nt: TGTGCCAGCAGTTTTTTTGGACTAGCCCTTAGCACAGATACGCAGTATTTT; cdr3_aa: CASSFFGLALSTDTQYF
v_call: TRBV6-2/TRBV6-3; cdr3_length: 12; d_call: NA; clone_size: few; j_call: TRBJ2-5; cdr3_nt: TGTGCCAGCACTCCCCGAGGGGAGACCCAGTACTTC; cdr3_aa: CASTPRGETQYF
v_call: TRBV28; cdr3_length: 16; d_call: NA; clone_size: NA; j_call: TRBJ2-7; cdr3_nt: TGTGCCAGCAGCCCTGGGACACTTCAACTAACCTACGAGCAGTACTTC; cdr3_aa: CASSPGTLQLTYEQYF
v_call: TRBV6-5; cdr3_length: 16; d_call: TRBD1; clone_size: few; j_call: TRBJ1-6; cdr3_nt: TGTGCCAGCAGTTACTACCCGGGACAGGGGGCTTCACCCCTCCACTTT; cdr3_aa: CASSYYPGQGASPLHF
v_call: TRBV28; cdr3_length: 14; d_call: NA; clone_size: NA; j_call: TRBJ1-6; cdr3_nt: TGTGCCAGCAGTTCTGCCGCTGGGCCCACTGCCCTCCACTTT; cdr3_aa: CASSSAAGPTALHF
v_call: TRBV7-9; cdr3_length: 16; d_call: NA; clone_size: NA; j_call: TRBJ1-2; cdr3_nt: TGTGCCAGCAGCTTAGTCCCACAGGTGGCTGGGGTAGGCTACACCTTC; cdr3_aa: CASSLVPQVAGVGYTF
v_call: TRBV10-3; cdr3_length: 12; d_call: NA; clone_size: NA; j_call: TRBJ2-7; cdr3_nt: TGTGCCATCAGCCCGGGACCCTACGAGCAGTACTTC; cdr3_aa: CAISPGPYEQYF
v_call: TRBV3-1; cdr3_length: 15; d_call: TRBD2; clone_size: many; j_call: TRBJ2-1; cdr3_nt: TGTGCCAGCAGCCTTAGCGGGAGAGGACACAATGAGCAGTTCTTC; cdr3_aa: CASSLSGRGHNEQFF
v_call: TRBV19; cdr3_length: 15; d_call: NA; clone_size: NA; j_call: TRBJ2-1; cdr3_nt: TGTGCCAGTAATTACGGTCAGGCAGGTTACAATGAGCAGTTCTTC; cdr3_aa: CASNYGQAGYNEQFF
v_call: TRBV6-5; cdr3_length: 15; d_call: TRBD2; clone_size: NA; j_call: TRBJ2-3; cdr3_nt: TGTGCCAGCAGTTACTGGGCTAGCGGGACAGATACGCAGTATTTT; cdr3_aa: CASSYWASGTDTQYF
v_call: TRBV9; cdr3_length: 14; d_call: TRBD2; clone_size: NA; j_call: TRBJ2-3; cdr3_nt: TGTGCCAGCAGCTCCTCTAGCGGGGGGGATACGCAGTATTTT; cdr3_aa: CASSSSSGGDTQYF
v_call: TRBV6-1; cdr3_length: 16; d_call: NA; clone_size: NA; j_call: TRBJ2-4; cdr3_nt: TGTGCCAGCAGTGAAGGTGGCGGGATGGCCAAAAACATTCAGTACTTC; cdr3_aa: CASSEGGGMAKNIQYF
v_call: TRBV10-3; cdr3_length: 14; d_call: NA; clone_size: few; j_call: TRBJ2-3; cdr3_nt: TGTGCCATCAGTGTGGGGGCAACGACAGATACGCAGTATTTT; cdr3_aa: CAISVGATTDTQYF
v_call: TRBV12-3/TRBV12-4; cdr3_length: 15; d_call: NA; clone_size: few; j_call: TRBJ2-1; cdr3_nt: TGTGCCAGCAGTTTGGGGGTGTTTTCCTACAATGAGCAGTTCTTC; cdr3_aa: CASSLGVFSYNEQFF
v_call: TRBV5-5; cdr3_length: 14; d_call: NA; clone_size: many; j_call: TRBJ2-1; cdr3_nt: TGTGCCAGCAGCTTGTCCCAGGCCTACAATGAGCAGTTCTTC; cdr3_aa: CASSLSQAYNEQFF
v_call: TRBV28; cdr3_length: 14; d_call: NA; clone_size: few; j_call: TRBJ2-1; cdr3_nt: TGTGCCAGCAGTTTATCGCCGAGGGTCGATGAGCAGTTCTTC; cdr3_aa: CASSLSPRVDEQFF
v_call: TRBV7-2; cdr3_length: 13; d_call: NA; clone_size: NA; j_call: TRBJ2-1; cdr3_nt: TGTGCCAGCAGCTCCGACAGGACCAATGGGCAGTTCTTC; cdr3_aa: CASSSDRTNGQFF
v_call: TRBV7-9; cdr3_length: 16; d_call: NA; clone_size: few; j_call: TRBJ1-1; cdr3_nt: TGTGCCAGCAGCTTCAATGGATGGGGAGAGGACACTGAAGCTTTCTTT; cdr3_aa: CASSFNGWGEDTEAFF
v_call: TRBV14; cdr3_length: 16; d_call: TRBD2; clone_size: NA; j_call: TRBJ2-5; cdr3_nt: TGTGCCAGCAGCCAATGGACTAGCGGGACACAAGAGACCCAGTACTTC; cdr3_aa: CASSQWTSGTQETQYF
v_call: TRBV7-2; cdr3_length: 16; d_call: TRBD2; clone_size: NA; j_call: TRBJ2-5; cdr3_nt: TGTGCCAGCAGCCCGAGACTAGCGGCTAACCAAGAGACCCAGTACTTC; cdr3_aa: CASSPRLAANQETQYF
v_call: TRBV13; cdr3_length: 11; d_call: TRBD1; clone_size: few; j_call: TRBJ2-2; cdr3_nt: TGTGCCAGCAGCCGCGACAGGGGGCTGTTTTTT; cdr3_aa: CASSRDRGLFF
v_call: TRBV27; cdr3_length: 14; d_call: NA; clone_size: few; j_call: TRBJ1-4; cdr3_nt: TGTGCCGGTCGGTGGGGGGACCTAGCTGAAAAACTGTTTTTT; cdr3_aa: CAGRWGDLAEKLFF
v_call: TRBV7-2; cdr3_length: 13; d_call: NA; clone_size: few; j_call: TRBJ2-3; cdr3_nt: TGTGCCAGCAGCTCCCAAAGCACGAATACGCAGTATTTT; cdr3_aa: CASSSQSTNTQYF
v_call: TRBV28; cdr3_length: 14; d_call: NA; clone_size: NA; j_call: TRBJ2-3; cdr3_nt: TGTGCCAGCAGTGGGGTGTGGAGCACAGATACGCAGTATTTT; cdr3_aa: CASSGVWSTDTQYF